Below, 11 T cell receptor beta chains from the same sample are listed, as sequenced in a study of blood T cell repertoires in COVID-19. Method: immunoSEQ multiplex PCR; TCRdb's copy keeps in-frame clones and lacks some. The data contain about 250,000 clones, around 86% of them singletons. Specimen: peripheral blood. Source of these receptors: a woman in her thirties or forties who had recovered from COVID-19.

The genes are TRBV6-5 and TRBJ2-1, with TRBD2 identical over 7 bases. CDR3 length equals 15 residues. The V gene end was trimmed by 6 bases and the J gene end by 1 base; junction bases not matched to a gene: 6. Germline V gene data show CDR1 as MNHEY and CDR2 as SVGAGI. CDR3 sequence (DNA): TGTGCCAGCAGCACAACTAGCGCATCCTACAATGAGCAGTTCTTC. It yields the protein CASSTTSASYNEQFF.

This clone has just one count. The chain recombines TRBV3-1 (or the pseudogene TRBV3-2) with TRBJ2-1, with TRBD2 identical over 7 bases. With V trimmed by 0 bases and J by 2 bases, 4 bases remained unmatched. This CDR3 has 16 amino acids. In germline, CDR1 is LGHDT, CDR2 YNNKEL (reference sequence). The DNA of the CDR3 is TGTGCCAGCAGCCAAGACTGGCGGGAGCCCTACAATGAGCAGTTCTTC. It yields the protein CASSQDWREPYNEQFF.

The chain links TRBV19 to TRBJ2-1; possibly TRBD2 for D (5 bases). V lost 4 bases and J 7 bases, leaving 17 bases between the germline ends. The germline CDR1 and CDR2 sequences are LNHDA and SQIVND (reference sequence). The CDR3 runs to 15 residues. The DNA for the CDR3 is TGTGCCAGTAGTAAACTAGTTGGGTTTGGGAATGAGCAGTTCTTC. It translates to CASSKLVGFGNEQFF.

The chain joins TRBV23-1 to TRBJ2-7, with D possibly being TRBD2 (5 bases). TRBV23-1 is given ORF status, its function remaining uncertain. Trimming cost V 3 bases and J 6 bases, with 18 bases left between them. This CDR3 region has 15 residues. The CDR3 nucleotides are TGCGCCAGCAGTCACCCGACGGGATCCCGTTTCGAGCAGTACTTC. It specifies CASSHPTGSRFEQYF.

The chain is built from TRBV28 and TRBJ2-7; the match to TRBD2 covers 12 bases. The ends lost 3 bases at V and 2 bases at J; junction bases unmatched: 11. CDR1 is MDHEN and CDR2 is SYDVKM in the germline V gene. This CDR3 spans 18 amino acids. CDR3 in amino acids: CASSFPSGRAVPTYEQYF. The CDR3 DNA reads as TGTGCCAGCAGTTTCCCTAGCGGGAGGGCCGTCCCAACCTACGAGCAGTACTTC.

The V and J genes are TRBV20-1 and TRBJ2-1, with D perhaps matching TRBD2 (5 bases). Trimming took 3 bases from V and 9 from J, leaving 24 bases between them. CDR3 length: 16 amino acids. CDR1 is DFQATT and CDR2 is SNEGSKA in the germline V gene (reference sequence). The CDR3 region is CSASSVSRAGGSEQFF. CDR3 coding DNA: TGCAGTGCTAGTAGCGTCTCTAGGGCAGGAGGAAGTGAGCAGTTCTTC.

V and J are TRBV4-1 and TRBJ2-7; possible D gene TRBD1, 5 bases. CDR1 is MGHRA and CDR2 is YSYEKL in the germline V gene. This CDR3 comprises 15 residues. V was pared by 1 base and J by 0 bases, with 10 bases between. The CDR3 sequence is CASSQGADSSYEQYF. As DNA, the CDR3 is TGCGCCAGCAGCCAAGGGGCTGACAGCTCCTACGAGCAGTACTTC.

Concerning this clone itself: The junction differs from germline at one of its ends, possibly a read error. The chain recombines TRBV7-9 with TRBJ2-7; 11 bases are a match to TRBD2. Germline values: CDR1 SEHNR, CDR2 FQNEAQ (reference sequence). The CDR3 runs to 13 residues. The CDR3: CASSLAGGDEQYF. Written as DNA, the CDR3 is TGTGCCAGCAGCCTAGCGGGAGGAGACGAGCAGTACTTC.

This clone was detected once. This chain links TRBV27 with TRBJ1-5, with D perhaps matching TRBD1 (5 bases). The length of the CDR3 is 13 residues. Per germline, CDR1 MNHEY and CDR2 SMNVEV (reference sequence). The V end lost 5 bases, the J end lost 4 bases, and 9 bases lay between the germline ends. The CDR3 DNA reads TGTGCCAGCAGTAGCGGGGGAAATCAGCCCCAGCATTTT. This translates into CASSSGGNQPQHF.

The chain carries TRBV4-2 and TRBJ2-1; TRBD2 matches 14 bases. The germline CDR1 and CDR2 sequences are LGHNA and YNFKEQ. The CDR3 length is 15 residues. V was clipped by 5 bases and J by 5 bases; unmatched bases: 2. The CDR3 reads CASSTGLAGDNEQFF. CDR3 nucleotides: TGTGCCAGCAGCACGGGACTAGCGGGAGACAATGAGCAGTTCTTC.

The chain joins TRBV6-5 to TRBJ1-1; D is perhaps TRBD1 (6 bases). CDR1 is MNHEY, CDR2 SVGAGI, per germline. With 2 bases removed from V and 4 bases from J, the gap between germline ends came to 14 bases. The CDR3 sequence is 15 residues long. Written as DNA, the CDR3 is TGTGCCAGCAGTTACGTACAGGGTCCCCCCACTGAAGCTTTCTTT. Encoded protein: CASSYVQGPPTEAFF.